The sequence of this T cell receptor (beta chain) was determined in a study of human T cells and chemical hapten exposure. The CDR3 has 16 residues. Germline CDR1 is DFQATT and CDR2 is SNEGSKA (reference sequence). V lost 6 bases and J lost 1, with 16 bases in between. Sample time point: pre-sensitization, week 0. Specified treatment: therapeutic diphenylcyclopropenone sensitization with weekly scalp DPC. As to this clonotype: The target antigen is unknown.

MiXCR, applied by TCRdb to the RACE reads, yields one record per CDR3 protein. The data hold over 70,000 distinct CDR3 sequences, with less than 15% observed a single time. Study findings and constraints: Versus controls, significantly more large CDR3 similarity clusters arose from expanded TCRs.

V and J are TRBV20-1 and TRBJ1-6, with D possibly TRBD1 on 5 matching bases. Sequencing was performed on whole blood, taken in connection with sensitization to the hapten diphenylcyclopropenone (DPC). The clonotype was recovered from a woman aged 45-65 years with alopecia areata. Some clones in this sample may be carry-over from other donors' samples. The CDR3 nucleotides are TGCAGTGCAGCAGGGATCTATAATTCCTATAATTCACCCCTCCACTTT. Translation gives CSAAGIYNSYNSPLHF.